This T cell receptor beta chain was found in a study of stem cell transplantation in POMP-related autoinflammatory disease. Study findings and constraints: PRAID patients trended toward lower TRB diversity and higher clonality in all analyzed T-cell subsets. In PRAID patients, the number of distinct TRB V-J gene pairings was restricted.

Of note for this clone: The antigen is not known.

Some clones are missing from TCRdb's copy, which holds only in-frame ones; the method was immunoSEQ multiplex PCR. The sample records roughly 68,000 clones, around 90% being singletons. There are 15 residues in the CDR3. V lost 7 bases and J lost 4, with 16 bases in between. The germline V gene encodes CDR1 MNHEY and CDR2 SMNVEV (reference sequence). This specimen was CD4+ T cells from PBMCs, taken after stem cell transplantation. The rearrangement joins TRBV27 to TRBJ2-2; possible D gene TRBD2, 6 bases. The clonotype originates from a human patient with POMP-related autoinflammation and immune dysregulation (PRAID). Some of the T cells might come from the graft donor. CDR3 nucleotides: TGTGCCAGCATGGGGGGACGACTTGGCACCGGGGAGCTGTTTTTT. Amino acid sequence: CASMGGRLGTGELFF.